Here is one TCR beta chain with its context. Its target is unknown. The data stem from a study of cytomegalovirus exposure and HLA in healthy donors. Study at large: Earlier, 100 million to 120 million unique TCR beta sequences were recovered from about 200 million T cells by an analysis. Study-wide points: There was a cluster of highly shared sequence variants that was likely a sequencing artifact. Researchers reported in a later analysis that common viral pathogens appeared linked to several top clusters.

60 Vbeta and 13 Jbeta primers were used in PCR. Profiling relied on immunoSEQ multiplex PCR, and the TCRdb table lists in-frame clones only, not all of them. This table has under 150,000 clones, over 75% appearing once. The sample was PBMCs. This clonotype was obtained from a male donor in good health and CMV-seronegative.

The CDR3 loop is CAWSDRGRREKLFF. The CDR3 DNA sequence: TGTGCCTGGAGCGACAGGGGGCGCCGTGAAAAACTGTTTTTT. The chain is built from TRBV30 and TRBJ1-4; 10 bases are a match to TRBD1. The V and J ends lost 3 bases and 7 bases, in that order; junction bases with no gene match: 5. From germline, CDR1 is GTSNPN and CDR2 SVGIG (reference sequence). CDR3 length equals 14 residues. The whole variable domain, remainder taken from reference TRBV30 and TRBJ1-4, is SQTIHQWPATLVQPVGSPLSLECTVEGTSNPNLYWYRQAAGRGLQLLFYSVGIGQISSEVPQNLSASRPQDRQFILSSKKLLLSDSGFYLCAWSDRGRREKLFFGSGTQLSVL.